This entry concerns a single TCR beta chain. This specimen comes from a study of blood T cell repertoires in COVID-19. Study-wide background: Acute and convalescent COVID-19 specimens originated in the United States, Italy and Spain. In each case, the material was cDNA or gDNA derived from T cells, B-cell-depleted T cells, or PBMCs.

How the authors handled the data: How many nucleated cells were present was estimated from reference gene primer amplification. Using immunoSEQ multiplex PCR, the repertoire was profiled, and TCRdb retains in-frame clones only, with some absent. V, J and clone size are taken as reported in that table, and D and trimming were inferred from the DNA itself. The data contain roughly 90,000 clones, about 87% of them singletons. Germline V lookup: CDR1 SNHLY, CDR2 FYNNEI. This CDR3 contains 16 residues. Trimming shortened V by 3 bases and J by 2 bases, and 14 bases separated the two germline ends. The chain employs TRBV2 and TRBJ2-1; unclear D gene. This TCR came from a human donor in a cohort sampled during active COVID-19. The sample taken for sequencing was peripheral blood. The CDR3 nucleotides read TGTGCCAGCAGTGATAAGATTGAGGTAACCTACAATGAGCAGTTCTTC. This gives the protein CASSDKIEVTYNEQFF.